These 10 T cell receptor beta chains share one sample of origin, sequenced in a study of liver allograft versus peripheral blood T cells. About the research overall: Recipients' peripheral blood supplied the T cell receptor repertoires against which those in transplanted livers were compared.

Using its own MiXCR run on the reads, TCRdb lists one record per CDR3 protein. The table records around 9,000 distinct CDR3 sequences, roughly 20% of them present only once. The source of these receptors is a human patient who had a liver transplant. Some T cells may trace back to the graft donor.

This chain uses TRBV7-9 with TRBJ2-7; D not certain. CDR1 is SEHNR and CDR2 is FQNEAQ in the germline V gene (reference sequence). The CDR3 is 11 residues long. The V and J ends lost 5 bases and 7 bases respectively, with 9 bases between them. The CDR3 spells CASSQKLEQYF. In DNA, the CDR3 is TGTGCCAGCAGCCAGAAGTTGGAGCAGTACTTC.

By share of the sample, this clonotype is medium-sized. The V call is TRBV7-4, the J call TRBJ1-5; D possibly corresponds to TRBD1 (5 bases). The CDR3 is 15 residues long. Trimming took 5 bases from V and 0 from J, leaving 11 bases between them. Germline values: CDR1 SGHVT, CDR2 SQSDAQ. Written as DNA, the CDR3 is TGTGCCAGCAGCGGCGCAGGGTATAGCAATCAGCCCCAGCATTTT. Residues: CASSGAGYSNQPQHF.

The genes are TRBV11-2 and TRBJ2-3; TRBD2 is a possible D gene (5 bases). Per the germline V gene, CDR1 is SGHAT and CDR2 is FQNNGV. The CDR3 consists of 14 residues. Trimming removed 5 bases from V and 0 bases from J, with 9 bases in between. The CDR3 nucleotides read TGTGCCAGCAGCCCTGGACTGAGCACAGATACGCAGTATTTT. Encoded protein: CASSPGLSTDTQYF.

This clonotype is medium-sized. The chain employs TRBV18 and TRBJ1-2; D is uncertain. The CDR3 contains 14 residues. V dropped 4 bases and J dropped 0 bases, with 9 bases sitting between them. CDR1 is KGHSH and CDR2 is LQKENI in the germline V gene. CDR3 sequence reads: CASSREPSNYGYTF. The CDR3, as DNA: TGTGCCAGCTCACGGGAACCCTCTAACTATGGCTACACCTTC. Full variable domain (missing parts from reference TRBV18 and TRBJ1-2): NAGVMQNPRHLVRRRGQEARLRCSPMKGHSHVYWYRQLPEEGLKFMVYLQKENIIDESGMPKERFSAEFPKEGPSILRIQQVVRGDSAAYFCASSREPSNYGYTFGSGTRLTVV.

This rearrangement joins TRBV28 to TRBJ1-5; no reliable D call. CDR1 and CDR2 from the germline V gene are MDHEN and SYDVKM. Trimming shortened V by 7 bases and J by 0 bases, and 13 bases separated the two germline ends. This CDR3 region has 15 residues. The chain's CDR3 is CASTEGGDSNQPQHF. In DNA, the CDR3 is TGTGCCAGCACCGAAGGTGGAGATAGCAATCAGCCCCAGCATTTT.

This clonotype was detected ten times or more. The genes are TRBV9 and TRBJ2-7, with 9 bases matching TRBD2. J gave up 6 bases and V 2 bases, and 3 bases lay outside the gene matches. Germline V CDR1 and CDR2: SGDLS, YYNGEE. The CDR3 contains 13 residues. The CDR3 coding sequence is TGTGCCAGCAGCGTTAGCGGGGGATTCGAGCAGTACTTC. It is translated as CASSVSGGFEQYF.

The rearrangement links TRBV20-1 to TRBJ2-1; 11 bases are shared with TRBD2. The CDR3 runs 13 residues. Trimming took 6 bases from V and 8 from J; bases not matched to a gene: 6. Germline V gene sequence: CDR1 DFQATT, CDR2 SNEGSKA (reference sequence). The chain's CDR3 is CSALAGGPHEQFF. CDR3 in DNA: TGCAGTGCCTTAGCGGGAGGGCCACATGAGCAGTTCTTC.

This sequence joins TRBV27 and TRBJ2-7; D remains unclear. This CDR3 is 14 amino acids long. V shed 5 bases and J shed 0 bases, with 11 bases lying between them. Germline V CDR1 and CDR2: MNHEY, SMNVEV (reference sequence). The CDR3 sequence: CASSPAQSSYEQYF. DNA of the CDR3: TGTGCCAGCAGTCCAGCACAGAGCTCCTACGAGCAGTACTTC.

This clonotype is labeled as medium-sized. This CDR3 reads CASSLGQPTDTQYF. Written as DNA, the CDR3 is TGTGCCAGCAGTTTAGGACAGCCCACAGATACGCAGTATTTT. This rearrangement joins TRBV28 to TRBJ2-3, with D perhaps TRBD1 (6 bases). The V end lost 2 bases, the J end lost 2 bases, and 8 bases lay between the germline ends. The CDR3 has 14 amino acids. Germline lookup yields CDR1 MDHEN and CDR2 SYDVKM.

The rearrangement uses TRBV7-2 and TRBJ2-3, with 8 nucleotides matching TRBD2. The V gene's germline CDR1 is SGHTA and CDR2 FQGNSA. There are 18 residues in the CDR3. The trim removed 0 bases at V and 0 bases at J, leaving 8 bases unmatched. This chain's CDR3 is CASSLAIGGGPSTDTQYF. As DNA, the CDR3 is TGTGCCAGCAGCTTAGCGATCGGGGGGGGACCGAGCACAGATACGCAGTATTTT.